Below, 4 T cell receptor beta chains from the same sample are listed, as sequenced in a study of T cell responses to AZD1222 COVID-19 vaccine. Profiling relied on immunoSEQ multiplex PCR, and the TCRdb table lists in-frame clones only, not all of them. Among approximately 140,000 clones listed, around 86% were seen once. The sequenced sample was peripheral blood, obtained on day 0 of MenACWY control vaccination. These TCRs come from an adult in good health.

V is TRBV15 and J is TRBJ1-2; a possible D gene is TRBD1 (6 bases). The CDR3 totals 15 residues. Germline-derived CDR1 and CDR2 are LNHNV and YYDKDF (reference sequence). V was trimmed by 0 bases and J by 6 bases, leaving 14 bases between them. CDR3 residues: CATSRDGVYRDGYTF. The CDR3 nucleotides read TGTGCCACCAGCAGAGATGGGGTGTACAGGGATGGCTACACCTTC.

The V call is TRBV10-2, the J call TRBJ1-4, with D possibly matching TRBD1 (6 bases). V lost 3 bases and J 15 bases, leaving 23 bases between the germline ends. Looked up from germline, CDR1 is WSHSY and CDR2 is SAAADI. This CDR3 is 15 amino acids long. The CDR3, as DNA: TGCGCCAGCAGTGAATCAGGGGTGACCAGGGGAAGATTGTTTTTT. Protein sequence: CASSESGVTRGRLFF.

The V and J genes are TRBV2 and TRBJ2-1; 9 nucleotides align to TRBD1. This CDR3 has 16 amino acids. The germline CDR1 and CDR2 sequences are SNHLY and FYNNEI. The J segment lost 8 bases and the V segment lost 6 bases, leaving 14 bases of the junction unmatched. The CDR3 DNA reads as TGTGCCAGCAGCCCGTGGGGGGGGGACAGGGACCATGAGCAGTTCTTC. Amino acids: CASSPWGGDRDHEQFF.

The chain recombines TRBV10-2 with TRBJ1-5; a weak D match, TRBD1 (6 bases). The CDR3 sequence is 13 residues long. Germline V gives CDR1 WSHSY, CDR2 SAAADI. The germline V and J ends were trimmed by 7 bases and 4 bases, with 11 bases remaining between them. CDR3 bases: TGCGCCAGCACCGTGGACAGAAATCAGCCCCAGCATTTT. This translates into CASTVDRNQPQHF.